The 4 T cell receptor beta chains below come from one sample, sequenced in a study of T cell responses to AZD1222 COVID-19 vaccine. Sequencing was performed with immunoSEQ multiplex PCR; in TCRdb, only in-frame clones are kept and a portion is missing. This table holds about 180,000 clones, around 90% found once. The sample consisted of peripheral blood, taken on day 0 of AZD1222 vaccination. The source is an adult in good health.

The chain is built from TRBV30 and TRBJ2-1; the D gene is possibly TRBD2 (7 bases). V lost 3 bases, J lost 7 bases, and 13 bases lay in between. This CDR3 spans 13 amino acids. Per germline, CDR1 GTSNPN and CDR2 SVGIG (reference sequence). The CDR3 DNA is TGTGCCTGGAGAGTGGGAGGGGGGAATGAGCAGTTCTTC. Translated: CAWRVGGGNEQFF.

The chain couples TRBV18 to TRBJ2-2, with D possibly called TRBD1 or TRBD2 (5 bases each). CDR3 length: 16 residues. V dropped 3 bases and J dropped 5 bases, with 16 bases sitting between them. CDR1 is KGHSH and CDR2 is LQKENI in the germline V gene. CDR3 DNA: TGTGCCAGCTCACCCTCCGGGGCGGTAAGAACCGGGGAGCTGTTTTTT. Amino acid sequence: CASSPSGAVRTGELFF.

Here the CDR3 DNA reads TGTGCCAGCAGCTTAGAATTGACAGCTAACACTGAAGCTTTCTTT. Protein: CASSLELTANTEAFF. The chain links TRBV13 to TRBJ1-1; TRBD1 is a possible D gene (5 bases). Germline loops: CDR1 PRHDT, CDR2 FYEKMQ (reference sequence). Trimming removed 1 base at V and 2 bases at J, with 11 bases between. This CDR3 spans 15 amino acids.

The V call is TRBV2, the J call TRBJ1-1, with D uncertain. The CDR3 is made up of 14 amino acids. The germline V gene encodes CDR1 SNHLY and CDR2 FYNNEI. V was shortened by 4 bases and J by 3 bases, with 12 bases between the two germline ends. The CDR3 nucleotides are TGTGCCAGCAGTGGGAAAGCCGGTCACACTGAAGCTTTCTTT. It yields the protein CASSGKAGHTEAFF.